This T cell receptor (beta chain) derives from a study of T cell clonotyping in hematopoietic cell transplantation. Overall study findings and caveats: Pathologically expanded recipient clonotypes increased progressively from day 30 to day 180 as diversity fell.

The CDR3 totals 13 residues. Looked up from germline, CDR1 is MGHRA and CDR2 is YSYEKL. V was pared by 3 bases and J by 0 bases, with 5 bases between. On this clone itself: As yet, its antigen is unknown.

The method was immunoSEQ multiplex PCR; TCRdb's version includes in-frame clones alone and lacks a portion of them. The sample carries 15,000 to 20,000 clones, around 55% recorded once. The sequence was obtained from a male patient aged 45-60 years who had an allogeneic stem cell transplant from an unrelated donor, so T cells may come from the graft donor. Some clones in this sample may be carry-over from other donors' samples. J is TRBJ1-1 and V is TRBV4-1; D unresolved. The starting material was PBMCs, obtained 30 days after allogeneic stem cell transplant. CDR3 in amino acids: CASSHPLNTEAFF. CDR3 DNA: TGCGCCAGCAGCCACCCCCTGAACACTGAAGCTTTCTTT.